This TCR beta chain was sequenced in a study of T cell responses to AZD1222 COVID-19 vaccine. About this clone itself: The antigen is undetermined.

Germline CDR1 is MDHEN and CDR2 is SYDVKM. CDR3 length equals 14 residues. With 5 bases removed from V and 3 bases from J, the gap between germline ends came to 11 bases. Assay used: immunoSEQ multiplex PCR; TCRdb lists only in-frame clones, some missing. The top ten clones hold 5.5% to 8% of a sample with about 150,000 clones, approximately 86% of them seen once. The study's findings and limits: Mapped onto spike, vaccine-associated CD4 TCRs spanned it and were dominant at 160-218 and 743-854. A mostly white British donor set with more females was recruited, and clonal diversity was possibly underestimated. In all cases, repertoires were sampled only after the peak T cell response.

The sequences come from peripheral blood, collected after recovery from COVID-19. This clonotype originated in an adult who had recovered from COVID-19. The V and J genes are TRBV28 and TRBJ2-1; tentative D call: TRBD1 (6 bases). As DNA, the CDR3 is TGTGCCAGCAGTCCCGGACAGTTCTACAATGAGCAGTTCTTC. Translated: CASSPGQFYNEQFF.